This TCR beta chain was sequenced during a study of CD39 and CD103 CD8 tumor-infiltrating T cells. Turning to the study itself: Comparisons covered HPV-positive and HPV-negative HNSCC, ovarian cancer and melanoma patients. Study conclusions and caveats: Blood and uninvolved lymph node rarely held DP TIL clonotypes.

Generated by immunoSEQ multiplex PCR, the TCRdb table keeps only in-frame clones and is missing some. This sample has about 2,400 clones, with under 85% found just once. In regard to this clone: Its antigen is as yet unknown.

Patients were not receiving therapy at sample collection. CD39 and CD103 defined DN, SP and DP subsets of CD3+CD4-CD8+CD45RA- TILs. V dropped 0 bases and J dropped 7; count of bases not matched to a gene: 4. Germline V lookup: CDR1 SGDLS, CDR2 YYNGEE. CDR3 size: 14 residues. The sequenced sample consisted of CD39- CD103- CD8+ T cells sorted from the tumor. Subset denoted: CD103-CD39- double-negative CD45RA- CD8 T cells. The chain uses TRBV9 and TRBJ2-1; TRBD2 matches 7 bases. The source is a human donor with head and neck squamous cell carcinoma. CDR3 sequence (DNA): TGTGCCAGCAGCGTAGCCGGGGGGATGAATGAGCAGTTCTTC. Its protein product is CASSVAGGMNEQFF.